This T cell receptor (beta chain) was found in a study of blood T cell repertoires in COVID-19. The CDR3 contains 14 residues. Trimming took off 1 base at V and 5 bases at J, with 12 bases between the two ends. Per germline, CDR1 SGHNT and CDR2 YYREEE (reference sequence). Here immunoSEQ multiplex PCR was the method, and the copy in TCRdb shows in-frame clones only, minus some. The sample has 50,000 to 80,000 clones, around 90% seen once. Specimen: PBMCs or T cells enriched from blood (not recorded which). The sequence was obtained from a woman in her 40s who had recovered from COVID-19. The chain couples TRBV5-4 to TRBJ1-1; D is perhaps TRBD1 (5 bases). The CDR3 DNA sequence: TGTGCCAGCAGCTTGCGTGGGGGAGGAACTGAAGCTTTCTTT. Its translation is CASSLRGGGTEAFF. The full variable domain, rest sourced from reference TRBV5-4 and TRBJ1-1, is ETGVTQSPTHLIKTRGQQVTLRCSSQSGHNTVSWYQQALGQGPQFIFQYYREEENGRGNFPPRFSGLQFPNYSSELNVNALELDDSALYLCASSLRGGGTEAFFGQGTRLTVV.